This T cell receptor beta chain is drawn from a study of Ad26.COV2.S vaccination and SARS-CoV-2 variants. Study summary: Donor got 5x10^10 or 1x10^11 viral particles of Ad26.COV2.S. Notes on the study in general: Greater spike-specific TCR breadth was seen in vaccine recipients than in placebo recipients.

Treatment denoted: about 20 received Ad26.COV2.S at low or high dose, single or two shots; roughly five received placebo; per-sample allocation not given. The investigators took samples on day 63 after the first vaccine or placebo injection. About this clone itself: Its antigen is still unknown.

Per germline, CDR1 LNHNV and CDR2 YYDKDF (reference sequence). The CDR3 contains 16 residues. The germline V and J ends were trimmed by 0 bases and 0 bases, with 11 bases remaining between them. Clones were sequenced by immunoSEQ multiplex PCR, and TCRdb holds only the in-frame ones, with some missing. There are some 340,000 clones in the sample; around four fifths occur only once, and around 2% lies in the top ten. The sample here was peripheral blood, taken in a trial of Ad26.COV2.S vaccine versus placebo. The clonotype originates from a person between 18 and 65 years old who received the Ad26.COV2.S COVID-19 vaccine or a placebo. The chain employs TRBV15 and TRBJ2-5; the D gene is possibly TRBD2 (6 bases). CDR3 in amino acids: CATSRDLGGYQETQYF. CDR3 nucleotide sequence: TGTGCCACCAGCAGAGATTTGGGGGGATACCAAGAGACCCAGTACTTC. Using reference TRBV15 and TRBJ2-5 for the parts outside the CDR3, the full variable domain is DAMVIQNPRYQVTQFGKPVTLSCSQTLNHNVMYWYQQKSSQAPKLLFHYYDKDFNNEADTPDNFQSRRPNTSFCFLDIRSPGLGDTAMYLCATSRDLGGYQETQYFGPGTRLLVL.